These 26 T cell receptor beta chains share one sample of origin, sequenced in a study of T cell repertoires in aging, cancer and after chemotherapy. Amplification of TCR beta used genomic DNA extracted from peripheral blood. Multiplex touch-down PCR with TRB-A/B primers amplified rearranged V-D-J TRB sequences. TCRdb called the multiplex PCR reads again in MiXCR, with one record for every CDR3 protein. The profile covers approximately 7,800 distinct CDR3 sequences, with approximately 40% appearing a single time and about 5% taken by the ten largest. Sequenced material: blood. All receptors come from a human donor in good health.

This rearrangement joins TRBV6-5 to TRBJ2-1, with D perhaps TRBD2 (6 bases). The V gene's germline CDR1 is MNHEY and CDR2 SVGAGI. V was shortened by 6 bases and J by 7 bases, with 22 bases between the two germline ends. The CDR3 is 16 amino acids. The CDR3 spells CASSPLFRESRNEQFF. The CDR3 coding sequence is TGTGCCAGCAGCCCCTTGTTCCGGGAGTCCCGGAATGAGCAGTTCTTC.

This clonotype turned up a few times. V is TRBV19 and J is TRBJ1-1; the D is unclear. The V gene's germline CDR1 is LNHDA and CDR2 SQIVND (reference sequence). V was pared by 6 bases and J by 0 bases, with 8 bases between. This CDR3 comprises 13 residues. For the CDR3, the DNA is TGTGCCAGTAGCCGCAACTTGAACACTGAAGCTTTCTTT. Translating it yields CASSRNLNTEAFF.

Concerning this clonotype itself: The junction does not match germline at one end; this may be a read error. V is TRBV6-5 and J is TRBJ2-3, with 9 bases identical to TRBD2. There are 14 residues in the CDR3. Germline lookup yields CDR1 MNHEY and CDR2 SVGAGI. Here the CDR3 DNA reads TGTGCCATCAGTACTAGCGGGAGCACAGATACGCAGTATTTT. This translates into CAISTSGSTDTQYF.

V gene TRBV6-2 or TRBV6-3 combines with J gene TRBJ1-1, with TRBD1 matching 7 bases. The CDR3 runs 15 residues. Looked up from germline, CDR1 is MNHEY and CDR2 is SVGEGT. V lost 2 bases, J lost 4 bases, and 7 bases stayed unmatched. This CDR3 is CASSYPKQGVTEAFF. CDR3 nucleotides: TGTGCCAGCAGTTACCCGAAGCAGGGGGTCACTGAAGCTTTCTTT.

The chain recombines TRBV6-6 with TRBJ2-1; 11 bases are shared with TRBD2. The germline CDR1 and CDR2 sequences are MNHNY and SVGAGI (reference sequence). This CDR3 has 15 residues. V lost 6 bases, J lost 2 bases, and 3 bases stayed unmatched. The CDR3 reads CASRRTSGPYNEQFF. The CDR3 coding sequence is TGTGCCAGCAGACGGACTAGCGGGCCCTACAATGAGCAGTTCTTC.

This clonotype has a single count. The conserved phenylalanine or tryptophan is not found at the CDR3 terminus, so this likely reflects a read error. Because the CDR3's place on the DNA is in doubt, the DNA is left out and the CDR3 is given as listed by TCRdb. The chain is built from TRBV11-1 and TRBJ2-1; the table names TRBD2, a call not compared with the DNA. Germline CDR1 is SGHAT and CDR2 is FQDESV (reference sequence). Both ends counted, the CDR3 spans 8 residues. CDR3 residues: CASSYYSG.

In its sample, this clonotype ranks as medium-sized. The chain combines TRBV29-1 with TRBJ2-1, with 7 bases matching TRBD1. Germline CDR1 is SQVTM and CDR2 is ANQGSEA. This CDR3 is 15 amino acids long. Losses at the gene ends were 6 bases for V and 8 bases for J; bases not matched to a gene: 16. Written as DNA, the CDR3 is TGCAGCGTCATGAGTACAGGGGAAAGAAGTGATGAGCAGTTCTTC. Translated: CSVMSTGERSDEQFF.

In regard to this clonotype: A junction end diverges from the germline sequence, so it may reflect a read error. This sequence joins TRBV7-2 and TRBJ1-3; a weak D match, TRBD1 (5 bases). CDR3 length: 16 residues. CDR1 and CDR2 from the germline V gene are SGHTA and FQGNSA. CDR3 DNA: TGTGCCAGTAGCTTCAGGGCCCCACTCTCTGGAAACACCATATATTTT. Its translation is CASSFRAPLSGNTIYF.

This clonotype occurred a few times. The J gene is TRBJ2-7, the V gene TRBV5-5, with D possibly TRBD2 on 6 matching bases. In germline, CDR1 is SGHKS, CDR2 YYEKEE (reference sequence). This CDR3 is built from 15 residues. V was shortened by 2 bases and J by 4 bases, with 16 bases between the two germline ends. CDR3 region: CASSFRGLALYEQYF. The CDR3 bases are TGTGCCAGCAGCTTTCGGGGACTCGCTTTGTACGAGCAGTACTTC.

This clonotype has a handful of counts. V and J are TRBV5-1 and TRBJ2-5; 11 bases align to TRBD1. Germline-derived CDR1 and CDR2 are SGHRS and YFSETQ. This CDR3 spans 15 amino acids. The trim removed 4 bases at V and 5 bases at J, leaving 7 bases unmatched. This CDR3 reads CASSPGTGGMETQYF. CDR3 DNA sequence: TGCGCCAGCAGCCCCGGGACAGGGGGAATGGAGACCCAGTACTTC.

This clonotype was observed a handful of times. The chain joins TRBV19 to TRBJ1-1, with 8 bases aligning to TRBD1. From germline, CDR1 is LNHDA and CDR2 SQIVND (reference sequence). With V trimmed by 5 bases and J by 4 bases, 3 bases remained unmatched. The CDR3 spans 13 residues. The CDR3 nucleotides are TGTGCCAGTAGTTCACAGGGGGGCACTGAAGCTTTCTTT. The encoded protein is CASSSQGGTEAFF. The full variable domain, in which reference TRBV19 and TRBJ1-1 provide the parts outside the CDR3, is DGGITQSPKYLFRKEGQNVTLSCEQNLNHDAMYWYRQDPGQGLRLIYYSQIVNDFQKGDIAEGYSVSREKKESFPLTVTSAQKNPTAFYLCASSSQGGTEAFFGQGTRLTVV.

The chain recombines TRBV7-6 with TRBJ1-1, with D maybe TRBD1 (5 bases). Trimming took 5 bases from V and 4 from J, leaving 11 bases between them. CDR3 size: 13 residues. Germline loops: CDR1 SGHVS, CDR2 FNYEAQ. CDR3 coding DNA: TGTGCCAGCAGCCCCCCCGGGGGCACTGAAGCTTTCTTT. Its protein product is CASSPPGGTEAFF.

This clonotype came up a few times. The rearrangement joins TRBV19 to TRBJ2-7; 7 positions match TRBD2. This CDR3 contains 14 residues. The ends lost 5 bases at V and 5 bases at J; junction bases unmatched: 9. Germline-derived CDR1 and CDR2 are LNHDA and SQIVND (reference sequence). The CDR3 DNA reads TGTGCCAGTAGTGCATGGGGGGGTAGGGACGAGCAGTACTTC. Its translation: CASSAWGGRDEQYF.

V gene TRBV6-2 or TRBV6-3 combines with J gene TRBJ2-7; tentative D call: TRBD1 (6 bases). Per the germline V gene, CDR1 is MNHEY and CDR2 is SVGEGT. CDR3 length: 12 residues. The V end lost 5 bases, the J end lost 12 bases, and 17 bases lay between the germline ends. The CDR3 DNA follows: TGTGCCAGCAGTCGCATGGACAGCCCTCGGTACTTC. The encoded protein is CASSRMDSPRYF.

The rearrangement uses TRBV6-5 and TRBJ1-2; 11 bases agree with TRBD1. V dropped 6 bases and J dropped 4; count of bases not matched to a gene: 4. This CDR3 region has 14 residues. CDR1 and CDR2 from the germline V gene are MNHEY and SVGAGI. In DNA, the CDR3 is TGTGCCAGCAGACCCGGGACAGGGGGCTATGGCTACACCTTC. This gives the protein CASRPGTGGYGYTF.

J is TRBJ1-1 and V is TRBV5-6; the match to TRBD1 covers 7 bases. Trimming cost V 1 base and J 4 bases; bases outside gene matches: 7. The V gene's germline CDR1 is SGHDT and CDR2 YYEEEE. The CDR3 totals 15 residues. CDR3 residues: CASSLLGGSSTEAFF. CDR3 sequence (DNA): TGTGCCAGCAGCTTGTTAGGGGGCTCGAGCACTGAAGCTTTCTTT. Together with reference TRBV5-6 and TRBJ1-1, the CDR3 gives the full variable domain: DAGVTQSPTHLIKTRGQQVTLRCSPKSGHDTVSWYQQALGQGPQFIFQYYEEEERQRGNFPDRFSGHQFPNYSSELNVNALLLGDSALYLCASSLLGGSSTEAFFGQGTRLTVV.

By its share, this clonotype is medium-sized. J is TRBJ2-3 and V is TRBV30, with D uncertain. In germline, CDR1 is GTSNPN, CDR2 SVGIG (reference sequence). V dropped 0 bases and J dropped 4 bases, with 8 bases sitting between them. This CDR3 region has 13 residues. CDR3 sequence (DNA): TGTGCCTGGAGTGTAGTGGTGGCAGATACGCAGTATTTT. Residues: CAWSVVVADTQYF.

The chain employs TRBV12-3 or TRBV12-4 and TRBJ2-1, with D perhaps matching TRBD1 or TRBD2 (5 bases each). The CDR3 spans 15 residues. V was trimmed by 6 bases and J by 4 bases, leaving 16 bases between them. CDR3 DNA sequence: TGTGCCAGCAGGTCCGGGACGCGGGTGTACAATGAGCAGTTCTTC. Protein product: CASRSGTRVYNEQFF.

This clonotype is labeled as medium-sized. The chain carries TRBV29-1 and TRBJ1-1; D is possibly TRBD1 (5 bases). V was shortened by 0 bases and J by 6 bases, with 14 bases between the two germline ends. This CDR3 has 14 amino acids. Per germline, CDR1 SQVTM and CDR2 ANQGSEA. The CDR3 reads CSVEERGWIAEAFF. The CDR3 DNA reads TGCAGCGTTGAAGAACGGGGGTGGATCGCTGAAGCTTTCTTT.

This chain links TRBV5-1 with TRBJ2-7; 9 positions match TRBD2. Germline CDR1 SGHRS, CDR2 YFSETQ. CDR3 length: 15 residues. The trim removed 0 bases at V and 2 bases at J, leaving 3 bases unmatched. DNA of the CDR3: TGCGCCAGCAGCTTGGTAGCGGGAGTAACCTACGAGCAGTACTTC. Amino acid sequence: CASSLVAGVTYEQYF.

The V gene is TRBV5-4, the J gene TRBJ1-5; unclear D gene. From germline, CDR1 is SGHNT and CDR2 YYREEE (reference sequence). Trimming stripped 2 bases from V and 7 bases from J, with 7 bases between. CDR3 length: 12 amino acids. The CDR3 DNA sequence: TGTGCCAGCAGCTTCACCGGGCAGCCCCAGCATTTT. The encoded protein is CASSFTGQPQHF.

The V call is TRBV6-1, the J call TRBJ2-3, with D unclear. Germline lookup yields CDR1 MNHNS and CDR2 SASEGT. V lost 4 bases to trimming and J lost 3 bases, with 8 bases between them. The CDR3 extends over 13 amino acids. The CDR3 DNA reads as TGTGCCAGCAGTGTGGGGAATACAGATACGCAGTATTTT. Translating it yields CASSVGNTDTQYF.

This clonotype was picked up a small number of times. This chain joins TRBV27 and TRBJ2-1, with a possible D match to TRBD1 (5 bases). Germline values: CDR1 MNHEY, CDR2 SMNVEV (reference sequence). CDR3 length equals 14 residues. Trimming removed 6 bases at V and 5 bases at J, with 14 bases between. The CDR3 is CASRPTQGHNEQFF. CDR3 DNA sequence: TGTGCCAGCAGACCAACTCAGGGCCACAATGAGCAGTTCTTC.

About this clonotype itself: A read error may be the cause here, since a much bigger clone is one base away. The chain employs TRBV6-5 and TRBJ2-5; D is perhaps TRBD2 (7 bases). There are 12 residues in the CDR3. Germline V gene data show CDR1 as MNHEY and CDR2 as SVGAGI. Deletions cut 10 bases from V and 9 bases from J, with 18 bases between. CDR3 loop: CATKGGREAQYF. CDR3 DNA: TGTGCCACAAAGGGGGGGAGGGAGGCCCAGTACTTC.

The chain uses TRBV6-4 and TRBJ2-3; D is ambiguous. Germline V lookup: CDR1 MRHNA, CDR2 SNTAGT. This CDR3 contains 13 residues. V was shortened by 5 bases and J by 8 bases, with 14 bases between the two germline ends. CDR3 loop: CASSPTTLGTQYF. The CDR3, as DNA: TGTGCCAGCAGTCCAACAACTTTGGGTACGCAGTATTTT.

The chain employs TRBV5-1 and TRBJ2-7; D possibly corresponds to TRBD2 (6 bases). The CDR3 spans 15 residues. Between the trimmed V and J ends, which lost 3 bases and 4 bases, there was a span of 17 bases. The germline CDR1 and CDR2 sequences are SGHRS and YFSETQ. CDR3 in amino acids: CASSSTGDPAYEQYF. The CDR3 DNA sequence: TGCGCCAGCAGCTCCACGGGGGACCCGGCGTACGAGCAGTACTTC.